The clone carrying this T cell receptor (beta chain) was detected many times. The target antigen is unknown. There were TCR beta CDR3 regions amplified from RNA transcripts. The primer set for the first-round RT-PCR of the TCR CDR3 was HTBI. TCRdb re-called the multiplex PCR reads through MiXCR, storing one row per CDR3 protein. The sample yields around 600,000 distinct CDR3 sequences, roughly 15% seen once. This specimen belongs to a study of T cells in Graves' hyperthyroidism and ophthalmopathy. As for the study in general: Before treatment of any kind, peripheral blood was taken at initial diagnosis. Points from the study as a whole: Expanded thyroid clonotypes (above 0.001) were mostly also found in blood.

V shed 3 bases and J shed 2 bases, with 11 bases lying between them. The CDR3 contains 15 residues. The germline CDR1 and CDR2 sequences are ENHRY and SYGVKD. Active moderate-to-severe ophthalmopathy, Clinical Activity Score at least 3, NOSPECS at least 4, under 3 months' duration. The chain combines TRBV10-3 with TRBJ2-1; D is ambiguous. The TCR was taken from a woman aged 45 to 65 with Graves' ophthalmopathy. The specimen was blood. CDR3 in DNA: TGTGCCATCAGTGATGACAAACGCCCCTACAATGAGCAGTTCTTC. Its protein product is CAISDDKRPYNEQFF.